The 5 T cell receptor beta chains below were found in one sample sequenced in a study of beta chain features in type 1 diabetes. Study-level points and caveats: Moderate yet significant TCRB CDR3 shortening was seen in Type 1 diabetes patients in all four CD4+ subsets.

The antigens these receptors bind are not known. The isolated RNA, all of it, was reverse transcribed, so expressed TCRB transcripts were what got sequenced. Method: immunoSEQ multiplex PCR; TCRdb's copy keeps in-frame clones and lacks some. This repertoire shows about 340,000 clones, approximately 15% found once; its top ten account for about 0.016%. The sample consisted of naive CD4+ T cells from blood. The receptors were gathered from a woman in her late teens or twenties with type 1 diabetes.

This clone has a handful of counts. The chain recombines TRBV9 with TRBJ2-2; 7 bases match TRBD1. The length of the CDR3 is 15 residues. V trimming: 5 bases; J trimming: 6 bases; junction bases outside the gene matches: 10. Germline assignment: CDR1 SGDLS and CDR2 YYNGEE. The CDR3 bases are TGTGCCAGCAGTCGAGTGACAGGGATGGCCGGGGAGCTGTTTTTT. This translates into CASSRVTGMAGELFF.

Only a few counts were recorded for this clone. The chain employs TRBV15 and TRBJ2-7; TRBD1 matches 8 bases. This CDR3 spans 17 amino acids. Germline lookup yields CDR1 LNHNV and CDR2 YYDKDF (reference sequence). V shed 2 bases, J shed 1 base, and the junction held 10 bases outside the gene matches. The CDR3 loop reads CATSRNEWTGISYEQYF. The DNA of the CDR3 is TGTGCCACCAGCAGAAATGAGTGGACAGGGATTTCCTACGAGCAGTACTTC.

This clone was observed a few times. The rearrangement uses TRBV5-1 and TRBJ2-7, with 10 positions matching TRBD2. Unmatched junction bases numbered 2, after V lost 5 bases and J lost 0 bases. The CDR3 runs to 14 residues. CDR1 and CDR2 from the germline V gene are SGHRS and YFSETQ. The CDR3 reads CASRRTSGSYEQYF. The CDR3 DNA reads TGCGCCAGCAGGCGGACTAGCGGCTCCTACGAGCAGTACTTC.

The V and J genes are TRBV15 and TRBJ2-5; D is possibly TRBD2 (6 bases). V dropped 5 bases and J dropped 5 bases, with 12 bases sitting between them. The CDR3 is 13 amino acids. The germline V gene has CDR1 LNHNV and CDR2 YYDKDF (reference sequence). Here the CDR3 reads CATSAKGRETQYF. CDR3 nucleotide sequence: TGTGCCACCAGCGCAAAGGGGAGGGAGACCCAGTACTTC.

V gene TRBV7-9 combines with J gene TRBJ2-7, with TRBD1 matching over 7 bases. The V segment lost 3 bases and the J segment 3 bases; nucleotides outside the gene matches: 8. From germline, CDR1 is SEHNR and CDR2 FQNEAQ (reference sequence). This CDR3 comprises 15 residues. CDR3 DNA sequence: TGTGCCAGCAGCTTCGGACAGGCTACGCTCTACGAGCAGTACTTC. It is translated as CASSFGQATLYEQYF.